Below, one T cell receptor (beta chain) is given with its context. Only in-frame clones appear in the TCRdb table, and some are missing; sequencing was by immunoSEQ multiplex PCR. The sample has roughly 200,000 clones, about 83% seen once; the top ten hold about 9%. Looked up from germline, CDR1 is LNHDA and CDR2 is SQIVND (reference sequence). CDR3 length: 15 residues. V was pared by 6 bases and J by 6 bases, with 17 bases between. This entry is derived from a study of blood T cell repertoires in COVID-19. The V gene is TRBV19, the J gene TRBJ2-2; a weak D match, TRBD2 (6 bases). The sequence derives from a man aged 40-55 years with active or convalescent COVID-19. The sequenced sample consisted of peripheral blood. The CDR3 region has the DNA TGTGCCAGTAGCGCGAACGGGAGCCCCCCCGGGGAGCTGTTTTTT. It is translated as CASSANGSPPGELFF.